The clone carrying this T cell receptor (beta chain) came up a few times. No antigen is known for it. In germline, CDR1 is SEHNR, CDR2 FQNEAQ (reference sequence). The CDR3 is made up of 14 amino acids. Trimming stripped 1 base from V and 4 bases from J, with 8 bases between. The data derive from a study of early T cells in non-severe SARS-CoV-2 infection. Via MiXCR, TCRdb re-called the 5' RACE reads, giving one row per CDR3 protein. The table records tens of thousands of distinct CDR3 sequences, approximately 6% of them present only once. Study results and caveats: Reliance on VDJdb matching favored anti-spike CD8 responses; private and CD4 specificities were missed.

The V gene is TRBV7-9, the J gene TRBJ1-5; D possibly corresponds to TRBD1 (5 bases). The sample taken for sequencing was whole blood. This sequence originates from an adult who was a healthcare worker with PCR-confirmed SARS-CoV-2 infection or an uninfected control (not recorded which). The CDR3: CASSLGTRNQPQHF. The DNA of the CDR3 is TGTGCCAGCAGCTTAGGGACACGGAATCAGCCCCAGCATTTT.